What follows describes a single T cell receptor (beta chain). The V gene's germline CDR1 is GTSNPN and CDR2 SVGIG (reference sequence). V shed 2 bases, J shed 0 bases, and the junction held 6 bases outside the gene matches. This CDR3 has 15 residues. The sample is drawn from a study of control samples from healthy donors and cancer patients. Some clones are missing from TCRdb's copy, which holds only in-frame ones; the method was immunoSEQ multiplex PCR. This repertoire shows some 140,000 clones, roughly 89% found once; its top ten account for around 11%. The V call is TRBV30, the J call TRBJ1-1; 7 bases fit TRBD1. This TCR was recovered from a man aged 25-40 years in good health. Input material: blood. CDR3 nucleotides: TGTGCCTGGAGTCCCCACGACAGGGTGAACACTGAAGCTTTCTTT. This codes for CAWSPHDRVNTEAFF.